This is a list of T cell receptor beta chains from one sample in a study of blood T cell repertoires in COVID-19. Sequencing used immunoSEQ multiplex PCR; TCRdb keeps in-frame clones, though not all of them. The table includes about 380,000 clones, less than 85% detected once. The specimen sequenced was peripheral blood. Every receptor here comes from a young woman with acute or convalescent COVID-19. The CDR3 runs from the conserved cysteine through the conserved F or W. The order of the fields is CDR3 DNA, CDR3 protein, clone size, V gene, D gene, J gene. D genes are given only for firm matches. Rows may omit the clone size; those that give it use once, few, many or a size class.

TGTGCCAGCAGCCAAGCCCCGGCGGGAGGGGGAGCAGATACGCAGTATTTT CASSQAPAGGGADTQYF . TRBV14 TRBD2 TRBJ2-3
TGTGCCAGCAGCCAAGCCCAAATCATTACTCCGGGACTAGCGACCACAGATACGCAGTATTTT CASSQAQIITPGLATTDTQYF . TRBV14 TRBD2 TRBJ2-3
TGTGCCAGCAGCGGACTAGTTCTACTCCGGAGTGAGCAGTTCTTC CASSGLVLLRSEQFF . TRBV27 TRBD2 TRBJ2-1
TGTGCCAGCAGCTCCGACAGGGGGTTGTCCTACGAGCAGTACTTC CASSSDRGLSYEQYF . TRBV7-8 TRBD1 TRBJ2-7
TGTGCCAGCAGCGTAGTTGGCGACAGGAACACTGAAGCTTTCTTT CASSVVGDRNTEAFF . TRBV9 . TRBJ1-1
TGTGCCAGCAGCTTACCAGGGGGACATAGGAACACTGAAGCTTTCTTT CASSLPGGHRNTEAFF few TRBV5-8 TRBD1 TRBJ1-1
TGTGCCAGCGGCCTCCCAAGCTTGGCCCAGTACTTC CASGLPSLAQYF . TRBV6-2/TRBV6-3 . TRBJ2-5
TGTGCCAGCGCCCGACTAGTGGGCACAGATACGCAGTATTTT CASARLVGTDTQYF . TRBV2 . TRBJ2-3
TGCGCCAGCAGCCCGGACAGCTCCTACGAGCAGTACTTC CASSPDSSYEQYF once TRBV5-1 . TRBJ2-7
TGTGCCAGCAGACTACAGGAAAGTCATCACTATGGCTACACCTTC CASRLQESHHYGYTF once TRBV6-5 . TRBJ1-2
TGTGCCAGCAAATTTAGCGGGGGGCCCCTAGATACGCAGTATTTT CASKFSGGPLDTQYF few TRBV6-5 TRBD2 TRBJ2-3
TGCAGTGCTAGTTCCCCCGACTCGTACAATGAGCAGTTCTTC CSASSPDSYNEQFF . TRBV20-1 . TRBJ2-1
TGTGCCAGCAGTGTGCCTAGCGGGGGTCCTAGCACAGATACGCAGTATTTT CASSVPSGGPSTDTQYF . TRBV2 TRBD2 TRBJ2-3
TGTGCCAGCAGCTTAGGCCTCGACGACAGGGGGGAATCACCCCTCCACTTT CASSLGLDDRGESPLHF . TRBV7-2 TRBD1 TRBJ1-6
TGTGCCAGCAGCTTTCACTCTGGAAACACCATATATTTT CASSFHSGNTIYF . TRBV14 . TRBJ1-3
TGTGCCAGCACCCTGGGGGGGGCTGGATCTCTAGAAAAACTGTTTTTT CASTLGGAGSLEKLFF . TRBV28 . TRBJ1-4
TGTGCCAGCCAAGCCGGGACAGGGGGAGATACGCAGTATTTT CASQAGTGGDTQYF once TRBV6-5 TRBD1 TRBJ2-3
TGTGCCAGCAGCCTCATGGGGGCCTTTATGGAGACCCAGTACTTC CASSLMGAFMETQYF . TRBV6-5 . TRBJ2-5
TGTGCCAGCGGCCGGGACAGGGAAGAGACCCAGTACTTC CASGRDREETQYF . TRBV2 TRBD1 TRBJ2-5
TGTGCCAGCAGTTCAAAGACAGGACGAGAGGTTTCTAGCAGGGATACGCAGTATTTT CASSSKTGREVSSRDTQYF once TRBV27 . TRBJ2-3
TGTGCCTGGAGTGCGGGGAATCAGCCCCAGCATTTT CAWSAGNQPQHF . TRBV30 . TRBJ1-5
TGTGCCAGCAGCGTAGACACAGGGCGAGGCTATGGCTACACCTTC CASSVDTGRGYGYTF . TRBV9 . TRBJ1-2
TGTGCCAGCAGGACAGGGCGCTGGGAAAAACTGTTTTTT CASRTGRWEKLFF . TRBV6-5 TRBD1 TRBJ1-4
TGTGCCAGCAGCTTGTTGGACAGCCACTACGAGCAGTACTTC CASSLLDSHYEQYF . TRBV5-6 . TRBJ2-7
TGTGCCAGCTCATATACGGGACAGGGTTTCCACTCACCCCTCCACTTT CASSYTGQGFHSPLHF once TRBV18 TRBD1 TRBJ1-6
TGCAGTGCTAGCGGCCAAGAGACCCAGTACTTC CSASGQETQYF . TRBV20-1 . TRBJ2-5
TGTGCCAGCAGTTTCGGACGGGGAAAGGGCACAGATACGCAGTATTTT CASSFGRGKGTDTQYF . TRBV28 . TRBJ2-3
TGCGCCAGCAGCTCGGAACCCCTAAGCGCAGATACGCAGTATTTT CASSSEPLSADTQYF . TRBV5-1 . TRBJ2-3
TGTGCCAGCAGCTTGGACGGGAGGGGGAATTCACCCCTCCACTTT CASSLDGRGNSPLHF . TRBV5-6 . TRBJ1-6
TGTGCCAGCAGTTCACTAGCGGGGGACCTTGATACGCAGTATTTT CASSSLAGDLDTQYF . TRBV6-4 TRBD2 TRBJ2-3
TGTGCCAGCTCGGTGCGGGTCAGCTCCTACGAGCAGTACTTC CASSVRVSSYEQYF . TRBV18 . TRBJ2-7
TGTGCCAGCAGCATGGACAGGGGAATTCCTAACTATGGCTACACCTTC CASSMDRGIPNYGYTF once TRBV7-9 TRBD1 TRBJ1-2
TGTGCCTGGGGGACAGGGTACGAGCAGTTCTTC CAWGTGYEQFF . TRBV30 TRBD1 TRBJ2-1
TGTGCCATCAGTGCCCGACAGGAGAACTATGGCTACACCTTC CAISARQENYGYTF . TRBV10-3 . TRBJ1-2
TGCAGCGTAGCCTCAGGCGGGGGAGTTACAGGGGCCAACGTCCTGACTTTC CSVASGGGVTGANVLTF . TRBV29-1 TRBD2 TRBJ2-6
TGCAGCGTTGAAGGGACAGGAGTCTACGAGCAGTACTTC CSVEGTGVYEQYF . TRBV29-1 TRBD1 TRBJ2-7
TGTGCCAGCAGTTTGTCAGGATCCGTTGGCGAGCAGTACTTC CASSLSGSVGEQYF . TRBV27 . TRBJ2-7
TGTGCCAGTAGTTTCAGGGACTCTGAAGCTTTCTTT CASSFRDSEAFF . TRBV19 . TRBJ1-1
TGCAGCGTTGGAGGGATCCTTGCTAATGAAAAACTGTTTTTT CSVGGILANEKLFF once TRBV29-1 . TRBJ1-4
TGTGCCAGCAGCGAGCGACAGGGGGCTTGGGGAAACACCATATATTTT CASSERQGAWGNTIYF . TRBV3-1/TRBV3-2 TRBD1 TRBJ1-3
TGTGCCACCAGTGATGCGAAGCAGGGGGACACTGAAGCTTTCTTT CATSDAKQGDTEAFF . TRBV24-1 TRBD1 TRBJ1-1
TGTGCCAGCAGTCTACCGGGACTACTCGACAATGAGCAGTTCTTC CASSLPGLLDNEQFF . TRBV28 TRBD2 TRBJ2-1
TGCAGCGCTGCGGGGGGGCAAGGCTACACCTTC CSAAGGQGYTF . TRBV29-1 . TRBJ1-2
TGTGCCAGCAGTCGGACCCCGGGGAACTATGGCTACACCTTC CASSRTPGNYGYTF . TRBV2 . TRBJ1-2
TGTGCCAGCAGGACCCCGAGGCAGGGGGCTGAAAAACTGTTTTTT CASRTPRQGAEKLFF . TRBV6-5 TRBD1 TRBJ1-4
TGTGCCAGTAGTCCGCGACAGGACCTGAACGAGCAGTACTTC CASSPRQDLNEQYF . TRBV19 . TRBJ2-7
TGTGCCAGCTCAACCGGACAGGGAAGCAATCAGCCCCAGCATTTT CASSTGQGSNQPQHF . TRBV18 TRBD1 TRBJ1-5
TGTGCCAGCAGTCCAAATAGCAATCAGCCCCAGCATTTT CASSPNSNQPQHF . TRBV27 . TRBJ1-5
TGTGCCACCAGTGATTCACAGGGCCTCAATCAGCCCCAGCATTTT CATSDSQGLNQPQHF . TRBV24-1 . TRBJ1-5
TGTGCCAGTAGTATAGACACCGGACTAGCGGGAGACGGCGAGCAGTACTTC CASSIDTGLAGDGEQYF . TRBV19 TRBD2 TRBJ2-7
TGTGCCAGCAGCGAGAGCGGACCTAAAGTAGGCGATGAGCAGTTCTTC CASSESGPKVGDEQFF . TRBV7-8 . TRBJ2-1